The 3 T cell receptor beta chains given below trace back to one sample, sequenced in a study of T cell responses to AZD1222 COVID-19 vaccine. Method: immunoSEQ multiplex PCR; TCRdb's copy keeps in-frame clones and lacks some. This sample yields about 92,000 clones, of which around 88% are seen a single time; about a tenth belongs to the top ten. The specimen was peripheral blood, collected on day 0 of MenACWY control vaccination. The receptor source for this set is an adult in good health.

The chain employs TRBV27 and TRBJ2-7; perhaps TRBD2 as D (6 bases). V shed 5 bases and J shed 3 bases, with 20 bases lying between them. Germline loops: CDR1 MNHEY, CDR2 SMNVEV (reference sequence). This CDR3 has 16 residues. The CDR3 DNA sequence: TGTGCCAGCAGTCCCCGCCCTCGGGGGACCTTCTACGAGCAGTACTTC. It translates to CASSPRPRGTFYEQYF.

The rearrangement links TRBV7-9 to TRBJ1-2; D gene unclear. Per the germline V gene, CDR1 is SEHNR and CDR2 is FQNEAQ (reference sequence). This CDR3 contains 14 residues. V was cut by 2 bases and J by 8 bases, with 15 bases left in between. The CDR3 loop is CASSLSLPLEGYTF. Written as DNA, the CDR3 is TGTGCCAGCAGCTTATCGCTACCTTTGGAGGGCTACACCTTC.

This rearrangement joins TRBV30 to TRBJ1-3; D is uncertain. Between the trimmed V and J ends, which lost 0 bases and 0 bases, there was a span of 3 bases. The CDR3 extends over 13 amino acids. The germline V gene encodes CDR1 GTSNPN and CDR2 SVGIG (reference sequence). As DNA, the CDR3 is TGTGCCTGGAGTGTTCACTCTGGAAACACCATATATTTT. It specifies CAWSVHSGNTIYF.